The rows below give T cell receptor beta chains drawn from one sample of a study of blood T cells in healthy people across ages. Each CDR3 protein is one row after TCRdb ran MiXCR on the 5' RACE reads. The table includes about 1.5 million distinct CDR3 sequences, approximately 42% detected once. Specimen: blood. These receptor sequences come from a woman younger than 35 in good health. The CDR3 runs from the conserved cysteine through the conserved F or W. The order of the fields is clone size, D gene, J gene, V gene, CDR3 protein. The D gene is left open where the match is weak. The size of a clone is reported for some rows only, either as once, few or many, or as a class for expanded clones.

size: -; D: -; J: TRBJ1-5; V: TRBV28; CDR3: CASSLTGTPSLYSNQPQHF
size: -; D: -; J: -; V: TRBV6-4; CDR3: CASSEGPGPYNEQYF
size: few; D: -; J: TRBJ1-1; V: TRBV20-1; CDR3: CSAKWGGMNTEAFF
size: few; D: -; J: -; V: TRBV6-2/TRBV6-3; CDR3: CASSSRDLLSEQYF
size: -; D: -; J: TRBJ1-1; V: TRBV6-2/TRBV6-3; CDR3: CASSPTGLPEAFF
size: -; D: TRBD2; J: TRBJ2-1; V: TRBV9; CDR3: CASSGGRGGMSEQFF
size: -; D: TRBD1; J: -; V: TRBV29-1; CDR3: CSINHRGPLYNEQYF
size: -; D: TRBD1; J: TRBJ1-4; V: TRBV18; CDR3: CASSTIRGQEEKLFF
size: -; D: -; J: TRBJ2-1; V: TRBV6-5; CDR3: CASSRRDSGAHEQFF
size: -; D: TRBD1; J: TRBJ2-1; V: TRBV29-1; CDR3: CSVEGDRYNEQFF
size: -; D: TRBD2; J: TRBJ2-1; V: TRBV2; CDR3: CASSDGGGRRNEQFF
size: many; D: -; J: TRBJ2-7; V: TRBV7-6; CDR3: CASSLDAGTLYEQYF
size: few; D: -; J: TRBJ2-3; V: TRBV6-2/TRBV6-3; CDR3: CASRGDRSNTDTQYF
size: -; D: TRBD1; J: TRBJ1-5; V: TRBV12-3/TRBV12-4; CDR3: CASSFGGQGAQPQHF
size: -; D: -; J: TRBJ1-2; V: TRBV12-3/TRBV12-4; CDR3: CASSLISGGGYTF
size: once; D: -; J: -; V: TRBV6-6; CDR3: CASSYAVGGETQYF
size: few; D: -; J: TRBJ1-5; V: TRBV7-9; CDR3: CASSLPGNQPQHF
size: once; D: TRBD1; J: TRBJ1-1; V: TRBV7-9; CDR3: CASSRTGLTEAFF
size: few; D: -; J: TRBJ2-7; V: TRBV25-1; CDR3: CASSESGLYEQYF
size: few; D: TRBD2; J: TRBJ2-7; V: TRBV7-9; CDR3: CASRSGEIEQYF
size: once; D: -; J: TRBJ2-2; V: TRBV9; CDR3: CGSGDPNTGELFF
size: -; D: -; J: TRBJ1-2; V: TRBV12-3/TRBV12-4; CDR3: CASSSWVGGRGRNYGYTF
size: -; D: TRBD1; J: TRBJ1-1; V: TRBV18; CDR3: CASSADRGRGNTEAFF
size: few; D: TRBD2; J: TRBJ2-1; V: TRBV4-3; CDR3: CASSQVVSGSGNEQFF
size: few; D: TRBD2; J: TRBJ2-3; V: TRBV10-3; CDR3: CAISASGSTDTQYF
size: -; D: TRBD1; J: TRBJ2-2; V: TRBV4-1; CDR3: CASSQALIRTGATGELFF
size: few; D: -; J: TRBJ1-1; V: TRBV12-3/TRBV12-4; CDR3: CASMLQEGKAFF
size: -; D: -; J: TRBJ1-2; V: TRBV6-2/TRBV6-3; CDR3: CASTRGGLTSNYGYTF
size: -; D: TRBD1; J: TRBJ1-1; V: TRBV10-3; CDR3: CAISMDRAEAFF
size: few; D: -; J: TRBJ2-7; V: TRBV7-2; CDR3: CASSLERLSYEQYF
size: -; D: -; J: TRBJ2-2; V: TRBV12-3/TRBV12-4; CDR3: CASSLLRSGTGELFF
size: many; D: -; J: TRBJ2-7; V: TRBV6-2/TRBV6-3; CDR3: CASSSHEQYF
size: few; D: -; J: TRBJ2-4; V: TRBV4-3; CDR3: CASSQESPSAKNIQYF
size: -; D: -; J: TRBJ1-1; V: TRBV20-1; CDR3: CSARGTVPNTEAFF
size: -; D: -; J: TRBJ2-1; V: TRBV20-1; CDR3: CSASSGAPLESEQFF
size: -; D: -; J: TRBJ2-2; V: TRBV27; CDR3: CASSFSAGALFF
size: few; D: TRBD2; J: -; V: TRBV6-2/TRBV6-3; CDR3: CASTDGLAGGYEQYF
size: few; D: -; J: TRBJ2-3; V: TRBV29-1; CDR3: CSVEFGWPGAQYF
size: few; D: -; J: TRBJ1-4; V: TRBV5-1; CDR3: CASSPSAAEKLFF
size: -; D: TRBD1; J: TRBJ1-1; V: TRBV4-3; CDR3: CASSQGGTGRTFF
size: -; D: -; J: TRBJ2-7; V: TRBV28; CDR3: CASSLRWEQYF
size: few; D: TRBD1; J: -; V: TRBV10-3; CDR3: CAIRTGGTETQYF
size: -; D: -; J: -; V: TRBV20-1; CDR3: CSAKGAVHEQYF
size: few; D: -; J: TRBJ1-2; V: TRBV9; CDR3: CASSVLDSYGYTF
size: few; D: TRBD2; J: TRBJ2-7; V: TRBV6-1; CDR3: CASREGAAGKTYEQYF
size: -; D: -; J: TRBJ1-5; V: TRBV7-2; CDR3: CASSLEMAGFSNQPQHF
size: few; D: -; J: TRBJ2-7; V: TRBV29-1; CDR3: CSVDLGLASYEQYF
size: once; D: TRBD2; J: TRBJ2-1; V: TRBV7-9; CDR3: CASLAGAPNEQFF
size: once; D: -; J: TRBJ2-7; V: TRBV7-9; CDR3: CASSLGAPGYNEQYF
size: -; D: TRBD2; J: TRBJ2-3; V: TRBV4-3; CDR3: CAGSQDRTSGSTDTQYF
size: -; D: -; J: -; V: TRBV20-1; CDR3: CSAIVEQGYEQYF